This T cell receptor beta chain derives from a study of shared clonotypes between healthy human individuals. This CDR3 has 17 amino acids. Trimming took 0 bases from V and 2 from J, leaving 16 bases between them. Germline V gene data show CDR1 as MNHEY and CDR2 as SMNVEV (reference sequence). Investigators spread the genomic DNA of each subset evenly over several immunoSEQ plates. Roughly 300 ng DNA, some 30,000 T cell genomes, went into unsorted PBMC replicate PCRs. Produced via immunoSEQ multiplex PCR; TCRdb's table is partial and in-frame only. The sample carries 400,000 to 500,000 clones, 79% recorded once.

The sequencing sample was made of PBMCs. The genes are TRBV27 and TRBJ2-5, with D maybe TRBD2 (5 bases). The sequence was collected from a woman aged 40 to 50 in good health. Some clones in this sample may be carry-over from other donors' samples. The CDR3 coding sequence is TGTGCCAGCAGTTTATCTAAACACTCGGACTTTCAAGAGACCCAGTACTTC. It yields the protein CASSLSKHSDFQETQYF.